The clone carrying this T cell receptor (beta chain) was counted many times. Its antigen remains unknown. This sample is part of a study of T-cell reconstitution after alpha-beta-depleted transplantation in children. Regarding the study as a whole: Expanded clones from the graft, numbering several hundred, reportedly supplied alpha-beta T cells about two months after transplant. In some patients, recipient T cells and intrathymic progenitors surviving conditioning explained high day-60 diversity. Most T-cell counts and diversity one year after the transplant came from T cells that were newly produced.

Germline CDR1 reads SGDLS; CDR2 reads YYNGEE. This CDR3 has 13 amino acids. Germline trimming cut 4 bases from V and 8 bases from J; bases unmatched to any gene: 1. Library preparation (for TCRbeta) was performed with unique molecular identifiers. In TCRdb, the PCR reads were re-called with MiXCR into one record per CDR3 protein. The sample consists of roughly 500,000 distinct CDR3 sequences, roughly a tenth of them appearing once. This clonotype originated in a child aged 2-9 years with inherited bone marrow failure, due to receive a stem cell transplant. V usage is TRBV9 and J usage is TRBJ1-6, with TRBD1 identical over 9 bases. Sequenced material: PBMCs, taken before TCRalphabeta/CD19-depleted stem cell transplant. The CDR3 sequence: CASSRDRDSPLHF. The CDR3 nucleotides are TGTGCCAGCAGCCGGGACAGGGATTCACCCCTCCACTTT.